The 32 T cell receptor beta chains below come from one sample, sequenced in a study of radiation and T cells in renal cell carcinoma (dated by TCRdb to the early 2020s). The sample's time point label is to be understood as: blood 4 weeks post-SBRT, at nephrectomy. Interpreted using the paper, the treatment or condition label stands for: 15 Gy SBRT to primary tumor, nephrectomy 4 weeks later. Receptor libraries were prepared by the immunoSEQ multiplex PCR assay. TCRdb holds this immuneACCESS table with in-frame rearrangements only. Some clones are missing; in checked studies, unresolved V genes explain under half, and the rest has no known cause. This sample has roughly 61,000 clones in its table, and 65% to 80% of those were observed once. Of the sample, 6.5% to 7.5% is held by the ten largest clones. The sequencing here drew on blood, taken from a patient whose treatment included radiotherapy and nephrectomy. Every receptor here comes from a man aged 55 to 69 with renal cell carcinoma.

The genes are TRBV27 and TRBJ2-3, with TRBD2 matching 10 bases. The V gene end was trimmed by 4 bases and the J gene end by 1 base; junction bases not matched to a gene: 5. Germline CDR1 is MNHEY and CDR2 is SMNVEV (reference sequence). The CDR3 is 16 amino acids. The CDR3 DNA reads TGTGCCAGCAGTTCCCGTCTAGCGGGAGGCACAGATACGCAGTATTTT. Its translation: CASSSRLAGGTDTQYF.

The chain employs TRBV5-8 and TRBJ1-5; maybe TRBD1 (5 bases). The CDR3 covers 14 residues. The germline V gene encodes CDR1 SGHTS and CDR2 YDEGEE. With 5 bases removed from V and 7 bases from J, the gap between germline ends came to 16 bases. CDR3 amino acids: CASSFTGFRQPQHF. CDR3 nucleotides: TGTGCCAGCAGTTTTACAGGTTTTAGACAGCCCCAGCATTTT.

There are many counts of this clone. V is TRBV6-4 and J is TRBJ2-1; D is uncertain. With 0 bases removed from V and 9 bases from J, the gap between germline ends came to 12 bases. This CDR3 is built from 14 residues. CDR1 is MRHNA, CDR2 SNTAGT, per germline. CDR3 residues: CASSDSGGGSEQFF. The CDR3 DNA follows: TGTGCCAGCAGTGACTCTGGTGGCGGCAGTGAGCAGTTCTTC.

The chain employs TRBV5-1 and TRBJ1-1; perhaps TRBD1 as D (5 bases). With 5 bases removed from V and 4 bases from J, the gap between germline ends came to 12 bases. The CDR3 is made up of 13 amino acids. The germline CDR1 and CDR2 sequences are SGHRS and YFSETQ. DNA of the CDR3: TGCGCCAGCAGAGAAGTCGGGGGCACTGAAGCTTTCTTT. Its protein is CASREVGGTEAFF.

The rearrangement links TRBV7-9 to TRBJ2-5, with 9 bases matching TRBD2. Germline V gene data show CDR1 as SEHNR and CDR2 as FQNEAQ (reference sequence). The V gene end was trimmed by 1 base and the J gene end by 6 bases; junction bases not matched to a gene: 3. The CDR3 covers 14 residues. Written as DNA, the CDR3 is TGTGCCAGCAGCTTAGGACTAGCGGTGCAGACCCAGTACTTC. Residues: CASSLGLAVQTQYF.

This clone appeared a few times. The chain carries TRBV7-2 and TRBJ2-7; D is undetermined. V was clipped by 5 bases and J by 2 bases, with 4 bases between them. The CDR3 sequence is 11 residues long. Germline loops: CDR1 SGHTA, CDR2 FQGNSA. The DNA for the CDR3 is TGTGCCAGCAGCGCTGCCTACGAGCAGTACTTC. It specifies CASSAAYEQYF.

This clone appeared once. The chain recombines TRBV10-3 with TRBJ1-3; TRBD1 matches at 8 bases. Germline CDR1 and CDR2: ENHRY and SYGVKD. The CDR3 loop spans 17 amino acids. With 3 bases clipped from V and 4 bases from J, the junction kept 11 bases outside the gene matches. CDR3 sequence: CAISDPRTGFYGNTIYF. CDR3 nucleotides: TGTGCCATCAGTGATCCCAGGACAGGGTTTTACGGAAACACCATATATTTT.

This chain uses TRBV6-5 with TRBJ2-7; 11 bases are shared with TRBD1. J lost 4 bases, V lost 5 bases, and 7 bases had no gene match. The germline gives CDR1 MNHEY, CDR2 SVGAGI. This CDR3 contains 15 residues. The CDR3 DNA is TGTGCCAGCAGTCAGGACAGGGGGCGCGTATACGAGCAGTACGTC. Translation gives CASSQDRGRVYEQYV.

This clone appeared once. The CDR3 is CASSLDTSGSSYNEQFF. In DNA form, the CDR3 reads TGTGCCAGCAGTTTAGACACTAGCGGTAGCTCCTACAATGAGCAGTTCTTC. The rearrangement links TRBV27 to TRBJ2-1; 8 bases are a match to TRBD2. V lost 2 bases and J lost 0; bases outside the gene matches: 6. This CDR3 contains 17 residues. Germline-derived CDR1 and CDR2 are MNHEY and SMNVEV (reference sequence).

There are many counts of this clone. The genes are TRBV7-9 and TRBJ1-3; tentatively, D is TRBD1 (6 bases). CDR1 SEHNR and CDR2 FQNEAQ come from the germline V gene (reference sequence). Trimming took off 6 bases at V and 4 bases at J, with 16 bases between the two ends. The CDR3 is 15 amino acids. DNA of the CDR3: TGTGCCAGCAGGCCACCGGGGACATACGGAAACACCATATATTTT. Protein product: CASRPPGTYGNTIYF.

This clone showed up many times. This chain joins TRBV27 and TRBJ2-2; 10 positions match TRBD2. V lost 3 bases to trimming and J lost 6 bases; unmatched junction nucleotides: 7. The CDR3 has 16 amino acids. In germline, CDR1 is MNHEY, CDR2 SMNVEV (reference sequence). CDR3 amino acids: CASSLLAGDYAGELFF. The CDR3 nucleotides read TGTGCCAGCAGTTTGCTAGCGGGAGATTACGCCGGGGAGCTGTTTTTT.

This rearrangement joins TRBV6-1 to TRBJ1-2; D is unresolved. This CDR3 region has 16 residues. The germline V gene encodes CDR1 MNHNS and CDR2 SASEGT. The germline V and J ends were trimmed by 2 bases and 5 bases, with 18 bases remaining between them. CDR3: CASSENRAARVYGYTF. CDR3 coding DNA: TGTGCCAGCAGTGAAAATCGGGCCGCGAGGGTATATGGCTACACCTTC.

V usage is TRBV2 and J usage is TRBJ1-2; D ambiguous. Trimming shortened V by 8 bases and J by 1 base, and 17 bases separated the two germline ends. Germline CDR1 is SNHLY and CDR2 is FYNNEI. The CDR3 runs to 15 residues. CDR3 sequence reads: CASGEDASFNYGYTF. The CDR3 DNA sequence: TGTGCCAGCGGAGAAGATGCCAGTTTTAACTATGGCTACACCTTC.

The J gene is TRBJ2-4, the V gene TRBV29-1; 9 bases fit TRBD2. The CDR3 has 17 residues. The germline V gene has CDR1 SQVTM and CDR2 ANQGSEA. The V segment lost 3 bases and the J segment 0 bases; nucleotides outside the gene matches: 9. The CDR3 spells CSVENSSGVLAKNIQYF. The CDR3 coding sequence is TGCAGCGTTGAGAATTCTAGCGGGGTACTAGCCAAAAACATTCAGTACTTC. Full variable domain (missing parts from reference TRBV29-1 and TRBJ2-4): SAVISQKPSRDICQRGTSLTIQCQVDSQVTMMFWYRQQPGQSLTLIATANQGSEATYESGFVIDKFPISRPNLTFSTLTVSNMSPEDSSIYLCSVENSSGVLAKNIQYFGAGTRLSVL.

CDR3 in DNA: TGTGCCAGCAGCTGGGCGGGGGTCGAGCAGTACTTC. Residues: CASSWAGVEQYF. V is TRBV5-6 and J is TRBJ2-7; TRBD2 matches 7 bases. Germline trimming cut 3 bases from V and 6 bases from J; bases unmatched to any gene: 3. CDR1 SGHDT and CDR2 YYEEEE come from the germline V gene. CDR3 length: 12 residues. The full variable domain, completed using reference TRBV5-6 and TRBJ2-7, is DAGVTQSPTHLIKTRGQQVTLRCSPKSGHDTVSWYQQALGQGPQFIFQYYEEEERQRGNFPDRFSGHQFPNYSSELNVNALLLGDSALYLCASSWAGVEQYFGPGTRLTVT.

The chain employs TRBV15 and TRBJ2-1; D gene ambiguous. V was shortened by 1 base and J by 7 bases, with 17 bases between the two germline ends. The CDR3 spans 16 residues. The germline gives CDR1 LNHNV, CDR2 YYDKDF (reference sequence). CDR3 nucleotide sequence: TGTGCCACCAGCAGAGCAGGAAGAGTCATCAGGAATGAGCAGTTCTTC. This encodes CATSRAGRVIRNEQFF. The full variable domain, its missing parts supplied by reference TRBV15 and TRBJ2-1, is DAMVIQNPRYQVTQFGKPVTLSCSQTLNHNVMYWYQQKSSQAPKLLFHYYDKDFNNEADTPDNFQSRRPNTSFCFLDIRSPGLGDTAMYLCATSRAGRVIRNEQFFGPGTRLTVL.

The CDR3 nucleotides are TGCGCCAGCAGCTTGGCGGTAGCGGGAGGGAGGGAGCAGTTCTTC. Protein: CASSLAVAGGREQFF. The V and J genes are TRBV5-1 and TRBJ2-1; 11 bases are a match to TRBD2. V shed 0 bases, J shed 10 bases, and the junction held 6 bases outside the gene matches. Germline V CDR1 and CDR2: SGHRS, YFSETQ. The CDR3 consists of 15 residues.

This sequence joins TRBV19 and TRBJ1-2, with unresolved D. Germline CDR1 is LNHDA and CDR2 is SQIVND (reference sequence). This CDR3 spans 12 amino acids. Trimming pared 8 bases from V and 5 bases from J, leaving 12 bases between. For the CDR3, the DNA is TGTGCCAGTTTACGGGCGGAGTATGGCTACACCTTC. Translating it yields CASLRAEYGYTF.

This clone was detected once. This chain joins TRBV5-1 and TRBJ2-5; D might be TRBD1 or TRBD2, each matching 5 bases. V lost 3 bases and J lost 3, with 12 bases in between. Germline V gene lookup returns CDR1 SGHRS and CDR2 YFSETQ. The CDR3 loop spans 14 amino acids. The CDR3 nucleotides read TGCGCCAGCAGCTGGTCGGGGCGGGAAGAGACCCAGTACTTC. Protein product: CASSWSGREETQYF.

The V and J genes are TRBV19 and TRBJ2-1; TRBD1 matches at 8 bases. The CDR3 extends over 14 amino acids. J was trimmed by 7 bases and V by 5 bases; bases with no gene match: 7. The V gene's germline CDR1 is LNHDA and CDR2 SQIVND (reference sequence). CDR3 sequence reads: CASSATNRGNEQFF. The CDR3 bases are TGTGCCAGTAGTGCCACTAACAGGGGGAATGAGCAGTTCTTC.

This sequence joins TRBV2 and TRBJ1-2; unclear D gene. Trimming removed 1 base from V and 8 bases from J, with 17 bases in between. Per germline, CDR1 SNHLY and CDR2 FYNNEI. This CDR3 spans 15 amino acids. CDR3: CASSEDYFVEGGYTF. The CDR3 DNA reads TGTGCCAGCAGTGAAGATTATTTCGTAGAGGGCGGCTACACCTTC.

The chain couples TRBV25-1 to TRBJ1-4, with TRBD1 identical over 9 bases. CDR3 length: 16 amino acids. The V gene's germline CDR1 is MGHDK and CDR2 SYGVNS. V shed 1 base, J shed 8 bases, and the junction held 8 bases outside the gene matches. The CDR3 DNA follows: TGTGCCAGCAGTGAATTAGGGGGACAGGGCCGGGAAAAACTGTTTTTT. The encoded protein is CASSELGGQGREKLFF.

The V gene is TRBV7-9, the J gene TRBJ2-1, with TRBD2 identical over 9 bases. The CDR3 length is 17 residues. After removal of 5 bases from V and 5 bases from J, the junction contained 13 bases not matched to a gene. Germline values: CDR1 SEHNR, CDR2 FQNEAQ (reference sequence). The CDR3 DNA is TGTGCCAGCAGCGTAGGAGGTAGCGGGAGCGGAGACAATGAGCAGTTCTTC. It specifies CASSVGGSGSGDNEQFF.

This chain joins TRBV4-1 and TRBJ2-3; D unresolved. The ends were cut back, 0 bases at V and 6 bases at J, with 4 bases in the middle. The CDR3 is made up of 12 amino acids. Germline-derived CDR1 and CDR2 are MGHRA and YSYEKL. CDR3 loop: CASSQDRDTQYF. CDR3 DNA sequence: TGCGCCAGCAGCCAAGATCGTGATACGCAGTATTTT.

J is TRBJ2-3 and V is TRBV5-1; TRBD1 is a possible D gene (7 bases). V shed 2 bases and J shed 1 base, with 11 bases lying between them. Germline V gene data show CDR1 as SGHRS and CDR2 as YFSETQ. The CDR3 sequence is 15 residues long. DNA of the CDR3: TGCGCCAGCAGCTTTAGGAGGGGGCGCACAGATACGCAGTATTTT. Translated: CASSFRRGRTDTQYF.

The chain uses TRBV14 and TRBJ2-2; TRBD1 or TRBD2 may be the D gene (5 bases each). The CDR3 extends over 16 amino acids. V dropped 4 bases and J dropped 0 bases, with 12 bases sitting between them. Looked up from germline, CDR1 is SGHDN and CDR2 is FVKESK. CDR3 nucleotide sequence: TGTGCCAGCAGCCGGATTGGGGGATCGAACACCGGGGAGCTGTTTTTT. Amino acid sequence: CASSRIGGSNTGELFF.

CDR3 DNA: TGTGCCAGCAGCCCGGGACTAGCGGGAGGGCGGGGTCCAGGTGAGCAGTTCTTC. Its translation: CASSPGLAGGRGPGEQFF. J is TRBJ2-1 and V is TRBV13, with 16 bases lining up with TRBD2. CDR3 length: 18 residues. From germline, CDR1 is PRHDT and CDR2 FYEKMQ (reference sequence). V lost 5 bases and J lost 9; bases outside the gene matches: 13.

This clone came up once. This chain links TRBV11-1 with TRBJ2-1, with a possible D match to TRBD2 (5 bases). Deletions cut 0 bases from V and 0 bases from J, with 9 bases between. Germline CDR1 is SGHAT and CDR2 is FQDESV (reference sequence). This CDR3 has 16 amino acids. CDR3 sequence: CASSLAGVSSYNEQFF. In DNA, the CDR3 is TGTGCCAGCAGCTTAGCGGGAGTTAGCTCCTACAATGAGCAGTTCTTC.

The V call is TRBV30, the J call TRBJ1-3; the D is unclear. The CDR3 is 14 amino acids. Trimming took off 3 bases at V and 4 bases at J, with 13 bases between the two ends. Germline CDR1 is GTSNPN and CDR2 is SVGIG (reference sequence). In DNA form, the CDR3 reads TGTGCCTGGAGCCGGGTGGCAAGCGGAAACACCATATATTTT. Amino acid sequence: CAWSRVASGNTIYF.

CDR3 coding DNA: TGTGCCAGCAGTGAAGGGACAGTCAACATTCAGTACTTC. Translated, it gives CASSEGTVNIQYF. This chain joins TRBV2 and TRBJ2-4; the D gene is possibly TRBD1 (6 bases). In germline, CDR1 is SNHLY, CDR2 FYNNEI. The CDR3 is 13 amino acids. Deletions cut 1 base from V and 7 bases from J, with 8 bases between.

The chain is built from TRBV5-1 and TRBJ2-2, with TRBD2 matching over 7 bases. The CDR3 is made up of 15 amino acids. Germline loops: CDR1 SGHRS, CDR2 YFSETQ. Losses at the gene ends were 2 bases for V and 2 bases for J; bases not matched to a gene: 3. CDR3 sequence reads: CASSLTSDNTGELFF. CDR3 DNA: TGCGCCAGCAGCTTAACTAGCGATAACACCGGGGAGCTGTTTTTT.

The gene calls are TRBV5-1 and TRBJ2-7, with D possibly matching TRBD2 (7 bases). CDR1 is SGHRS and CDR2 is YFSETQ in the germline V gene. Deletions cut 4 bases from V and 5 bases from J, with 16 bases between. The CDR3 spans 14 residues. The CDR3 reads CASSPLGGPNEQYF. The CDR3 DNA sequence: TGCGCCAGCAGCCCCCTCGGGGGGCCTAACGAGCAGTACTTC.